Given below is one TCR beta chain in context. This clonotype was observed a few times. The antigen it recognizes is unknown. No base quality values were provided; no much bigger clone lies one nucleotide off. Sequencing instrument: Illumina NovaSeq 6000. TCRalpha and TCRbeta cDNA libraries were built by 5'RACE with constant-segment primers, adding sample barcodes and unique molecular identifiers. Trizol reagent was used to extract RNA from every sample. The libraries were amplified in two PCR steps, and the second step added a second sample barcode and Illumina TruSeq adapters. Libraries were sequenced on an Illumina NovaSeq with 2 x 150 bp paired-end reads. The paper's processing steps were these. Reads were demultiplexed and collapsed into UMI-guided consensus sequences with migec v1.2.7. Using mixcr v2.1.11, UMI consensuses were aligned to TRA and TRB V and J templates and then assembled into clonotypes. Clonotypes were classified as expanded or contracted when called significant by both edgeR and NoisET, with noise models trained on biological replicates. edgeR calls used a false discovery rate-adjusted p below 0.01 and a log2 fold-change threshold of 1. As an exploratory analysis of dynamics, max-normalized trajectories of the 1000 most abundant clonotypes were examined by PCA with hierarchical clustering. Separately sequenced CD4+ and CD8+ repertoires were used to assign the CD4 or CD8 phenotype of responding clones. TCRdb trimmed the raw reads at Q25, called clones with MiXCR and kept productive beta chains. Each record represents a unique CDR3 protein, reported with the most common genes and DNA among its rows. The V and J calls reflect TCRdb's pipeline rather than the authors' work. This sample holds 190,000 or so distinct CDR3 sequences; about 20% were observed only once. Roughly 23% of the sample is taken by the ten largest.

PBMCs were isolated by Ficoll-Paque density gradient centrifugation. This specimen belongs to a study of T-cell memory formation after mild COVID-19 (dated by TCRdb to about 2021). About the investigation overall: TCR sequence clusters from the two donors were largely donor specific. In a couple of donors, T-cell clones that expanded and contracted after mild COVID-19 were followed by sequencing TCRalpha and TCRbeta repertoires longitudinally. The cohort was made up of two young adult volunteers, one female and one male, who were previously healthy.

From cysteine to phenylalanine, the CDR3 is 11 amino acids long. The DNA shown is the 33-base CDR3, in frame from base 1. The junction carries 1 base between V and J, which are trimmed by 1 base and 6 bases respectively. The germline V gene supplies CDR1 SNHLY and CDR2 FYNNEI. What the research found in general, with its limitations: Clones contracting from day 15 to 85 had balanced CD4/CD8 phenotypes, while a second wave expanding from day 15 to 37 was biased towards CD4+. The study covered only a couple of mild cases, and larger cohorts including severe cases with pre-infection samples were considered necessary. The detection of some responding clones in pre-infection memory suggests that pre-existing cross-reactive memory T cells joined the SARS-CoV-2 response. Contracting CD4+ clones turned up mainly in the CM and EM memory subsets, whereas EMRA was where CD8+ clones were enriched. SARS-CoV-2 specificity was not confirmed for the second-wave clones peaking on day 37.

The source of this sequence is an adult woman who had mild COVID-19 (a few samples of this study predate the infection). The sample titles of this study are shuffled in the database, so cell type and time point are left out; the donor was told from shared clones. Sequences were obtained from PBMCs or a T cell subset sorted from them (not recorded which). The chain links TRBV2 with TRBJ2-1, with the D gene not confidently named. The CDR3 has the sequence CASSEGNEQFF. The nucleotide sequence is given as TGTGCCAGCAGTGAAGGCAATGAGCAGTTCTTC.